This T cell receptor (beta chain) derives from a study of blood T cell repertoires in COVID-19. Turning to the study itself: The cDNA or gDNA used as material had been derived from T cells, B-cell-depleted T cells, or PBMCs.

Germline assignment: CDR1 SNHLY and CDR2 FYNNEI. J gave up 3 bases and V 8 bases, and 5 bases lay outside the gene matches. This CDR3 spans 15 amino acids. Original methodology: The authors estimated nucleated cell counts from reference gene primer amplification. Produced via immunoSEQ multiplex PCR; TCRdb's table is partial and in-frame only. V and J calls plus clone size are reproduced from that table; the DNA served to infer D and trimming. The profile shows 250,000 to 300,000 clones, less than 90% of them singletons. The specimen sequenced was peripheral blood. The TCR sequence derives from a man younger than 40 with active or convalescent COVID-19. The V and J genes are TRBV2 and TRBJ2-2; TRBD2 matches 11 bases. CDR3 protein: CASGTSGGYTGELFF. The CDR3 nucleotides read TGTGCCAGCGGTACTAGCGGGGGCTACACCGGGGAGCTGTTTTTT.